This T cell receptor (beta chain) is from a study of cytomegalovirus exposure and HLA in healthy donors. General study points: Reports indicate that TCR beta sequences accurately predicted the HLA-A and HLA-B alleles of most subjects. Later analysis associated a missense DCLRE1C variant with TCR beta V- and J-gene trimming.

Germline V gene data show CDR1 as PRHDT and CDR2 as FYEKMQ (reference sequence). The CDR3 consists of 15 residues. The V and J ends lost 3 bases and 3 bases, in that order; junction bases with no gene match: 4. Note on this clone: As yet, its antigen is unknown.

PCR used 60 Vbeta primers and 13 Jbeta primers. Some clones are missing from TCRdb's copy, which holds only in-frame ones; the method was immunoSEQ multiplex PCR. The repertoire holds roughly 140,000 clones, with more than 75% as singletons. The source material was PBMCs. The clonotype was recovered from a woman under 30 in good health and CMV-seronegative. The rearrangement uses TRBV13 and TRBJ2-1, with 8 positions matching TRBD1. DNA for the CDR3: TGTGCCAGCAGCTTTGGGACAGGAAACTACAATGAGCAGTTCTTC. Translating it yields CASSFGTGNYNEQFF. Full variable domain (rest looked up from reference TRBV13 and TRBJ2-1): AAGVIQSPRHLIKEKRETATLKCYPIPRHDTVYWYQQGPGQDPQFLISFYEKMQSDKGSIPDRFSAQQFSDYHSELNMSSLELGDSALYFCASSFGTGNYNEQFFGPGTRLTVL.